At least ten counts were recorded for the clone carrying this T cell receptor beta chain. TCRdb re-analysed the 5' RACE reads in MiXCR, keeping a single row per CDR3 protein. The sample shows 20,000 or so distinct CDR3 sequences, 10% of them seen only once. This entry belongs to a study of spatial heterogeneity in lung cancer. Study at large: Beta-chain sequences consistently outnumbered alpha-chain sequences in detection. Each unique TCR and UMI combination was seen more than ten times on average in raw reads.

CDR1 and CDR2 (germline): LNHDA, SQIVND (reference sequence). Trimming shortened V by 4 bases and J by 4 bases, and 10 bases separated the two germline ends. There are 13 residues in the CDR3. Time point denoted: blood at routine non-recurrence follow-up after resection. The receptor's source is a female donor with early-stage non-small cell lung cancer. The J gene is TRBJ1-2, the V gene TRBV19; D may be TRBD1 (6 bases). Specimen: PBMCs, collected at follow-up. The CDR3 reads CASSTGEVYGYTF. CDR3 nucleotide sequence: TGTGCCAGTAGTACAGGGGAAGTCTATGGCTACACCTTC.